This T cell receptor (beta chain) was sequenced in a study of cytomegalovirus exposure and HLA in healthy donors (dated 2017 in TCRdb). For context, the study as a whole: According to a later analysis, one platform produced both the roughly 110 validation repertoires and the 550 to 800 repertoires of the first cohort. The aim of the study was to test whether cataloging public T cell receptors could identify signatures of past pathogen exposure. A separate validation cohort of roughly 130 different subjects was used in addition to the approximately 610-subject first cohort. To predict cytomegalovirus infection status, the study brought together high-throughput TCR immunosequencing, statistical association of individual TCRs with disease status, and machine learning. Study-wide conclusions, independent of this receptor: While some public TCRs were present in many individuals, most TCR sequences turned up only very rarely across donors. In vitro tests confirmed that a few of the cytomegalovirus-associated TCR beta chains recognize cytomegalovirus antigens. In a later analysis, TCRs clustered in the first cohort were found to also tend to co-occur in the 130 or so validation repertoires, with approximately 95% of cluster scores above 0. The authors suggested that the approach could potentially be generalized to other disease states and immunological phenotypes. In the study, some 160 TCR beta chains were listed as associated with cytomegalovirus. All 110 or so repertoires were used to score co-occurrence in the validation cohort in a later analysis, because that analysis had no HLA typing for the cohort. The classifier was reported to diagnose cytomegalovirus status with high specificity and sensitivity in both the original and validation cohorts.

The donors were included in the validation cohort of 120 subjects, a group kept apart from the approximately 690-subject first cohort. Libraries came from the immunoSEQ multiplex PCR assay. Per the source publication's procedure: A statistical classification framework was developed to diagnose cytomegalovirus status using the catalog of TCR beta chain sequences. This immuneACCESS table, as held by TCRdb, lists in-frame sequences with V and J called but not all clones. Of the missing ones, under half trace to an unresolved V gene in checked studies; the others have no known cause. V and J calls plus clone size are reproduced from that table; the DNA served to infer D and trimming. The sample table holds roughly 68,000 clones, of which roughly 91% were seen once. Of the sample, around 1.7% is held by the ten largest clones. Notes on this clone: Its antigen specificity is not known. Base qualities are missing; no much larger clone stands one base away.

From the germline V gene, CDR1 is SGDLS and CDR2 is YYNGEE. The CDR3 sequence holds 12 residues, the cysteine and phenylalanine included. The CDR3 DNA has 36 bases and is translated from base 1. V sheds 5 bases and J sheds 3 bases, leaving 5 bases between their ends. Sequenced sample: PBMCs. The source of this sequence is a young woman in good health and CMV-seronegative. The rearrangement joined TRBV9 to TRBJ2-2; the D gene is perhaps TRBD2, from 5 matching bases. The bases read TGTGCCAGCAGGAGGGACACCGGGGAGCTGTTTTTT. It specifies CASRRDTGELFF.